This passage covers 8 T cell receptor beta chains from one sample sequenced in a study of blood T cell repertoires in COVID-19. Assay used: immunoSEQ multiplex PCR; TCRdb lists only in-frame clones, some missing. The sample shows fewer than 250,000 clones, 65% to 90% of them seen only once. The specimen was PBMCs or T cells enriched from blood (not recorded which). Receptor source: a woman aged 50 to 60 with acute COVID-19.

J is TRBJ2-5 and V is TRBV6-5; 8 bases match TRBD2. The V gene end was trimmed by 0 bases and the J gene end by 4 bases; junction bases not matched to a gene: 7. The CDR3 has 16 residues. CDR1 and CDR2 from the germline V gene are MNHEY and SVGAGI. In DNA form, the CDR3 reads TGTGCCAGCAGTTACTCCCCCCTAGCGGGCAGAGAGACCCAGTACTTC. This translates into CASSYSPLAGRETQYF.

V and J are TRBV10-1 and TRBJ2-1; 7 positions agree with TRBD1. Trimming took 4 bases from V and 2 from J; bases not matched to a gene: 8. This CDR3 has 16 amino acids. Germline V gene sequence: CDR1 WNHNN, CDR2 SYGVQD (reference sequence). The CDR3 sequence: CASSAYRDSPYNEQFF. The CDR3 DNA reads TGCGCCAGCAGTGCTTACAGGGACAGTCCCTACAATGAGCAGTTCTTC.

V gene TRBV30 combines with J gene TRBJ2-7; D might be TRBD2 (6 bases). The germline V gene encodes CDR1 GTSNPN and CDR2 SVGIG (reference sequence). CDR3 size: 15 residues. Between the trimmed V and J ends, which lost 1 base and 3 bases, there was a span of 16 bases. Here the CDR3 reads CAWSETRGVYYEQYF. The CDR3 DNA follows: TGTGCCTGGAGTGAGACGCGGGGCGTCTACTACGAGCAGTACTTC.

J is TRBJ2-7 and V is TRBV7-8; D might be TRBD2 (6 bases). The CDR3 totals 14 residues. The germline CDR1 and CDR2 sequences are SGHVS and FQNEAQ. V lost 5 bases to trimming and J lost 2 bases, with 13 bases between them. The CDR3 DNA sequence: TGTGCCAGCAGCCCCTATGGGGGGACCTACGAGCAGTACTTC. Amino acids: CASSPYGGTYEQYF.

The J gene is TRBJ1-4, the V gene TRBV21-1; the table's D call, TRBD1, has no DNA check behind it. TRBV21-1 is deemed a pseudogene. The length of the CDR3 is 18 residues. CDR3 nucleotide sequence: TGTGCCAGCAGCAAAGGTCTAGGAGGGGGCGGTAGGTGTGAAAAACTGTTTTTT. Protein: CASSKGLGGGGRCEKLFF.

This chain uses TRBV12-3 or TRBV12-4 with TRBJ1-2; D might be TRBD1 (5 bases). The CDR3 sequence is 13 residues long. Trimming took 3 bases from V and 2 from J, leaving 7 bases between them. The CDR3 reads CASSFDRNYGYTF. For the CDR3, the DNA is TGTGCCAGCAGTTTCGACAGAAACTATGGCTACACCTTC.

J is TRBJ2-1 and V is TRBV19; 10 bases agree with TRBD1. From germline, CDR1 is LNHDA and CDR2 SQIVND (reference sequence). The trim removed 8 bases at V and 4 bases at J, leaving 5 bases unmatched. This CDR3 has 14 residues. The DNA of the CDR3 is TGTGCCAGTGAAGACAGGGGGCGATACAATGAGCAGTTCTTC. Its protein product is CASEDRGRYNEQFF.

The chain uses TRBV6-5 and TRBJ2-3, with a tentative D call TRBD2 (6 bases). V dropped 7 bases and J dropped 4 bases, with 15 bases sitting between them. CDR1 and CDR2 (germline): MNHEY, SVGAGI. CDR3 length equals 14 residues. The CDR3, as DNA: TGTGCCAGCATCCCTAGTTGGGGGGCAGATACGCAGTATTTT. Amino acid sequence: CASIPSWGADTQYF.